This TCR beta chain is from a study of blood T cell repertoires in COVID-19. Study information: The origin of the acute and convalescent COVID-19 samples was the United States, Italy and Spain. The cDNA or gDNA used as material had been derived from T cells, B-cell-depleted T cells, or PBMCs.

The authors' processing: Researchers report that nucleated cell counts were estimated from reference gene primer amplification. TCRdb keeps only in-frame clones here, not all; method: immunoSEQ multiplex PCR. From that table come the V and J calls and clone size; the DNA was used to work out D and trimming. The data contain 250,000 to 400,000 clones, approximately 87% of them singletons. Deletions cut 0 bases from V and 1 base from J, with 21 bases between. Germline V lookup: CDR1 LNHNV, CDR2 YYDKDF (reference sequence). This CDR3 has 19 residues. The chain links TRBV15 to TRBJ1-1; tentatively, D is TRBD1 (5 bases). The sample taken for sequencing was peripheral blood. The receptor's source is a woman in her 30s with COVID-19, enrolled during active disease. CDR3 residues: CATSRDFIRDSTRNTEAFF. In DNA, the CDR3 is TGTGCCACCAGCAGAGATTTCATCCGGGACTCAACGAGGAACACTGAAGCTTTCTTT.